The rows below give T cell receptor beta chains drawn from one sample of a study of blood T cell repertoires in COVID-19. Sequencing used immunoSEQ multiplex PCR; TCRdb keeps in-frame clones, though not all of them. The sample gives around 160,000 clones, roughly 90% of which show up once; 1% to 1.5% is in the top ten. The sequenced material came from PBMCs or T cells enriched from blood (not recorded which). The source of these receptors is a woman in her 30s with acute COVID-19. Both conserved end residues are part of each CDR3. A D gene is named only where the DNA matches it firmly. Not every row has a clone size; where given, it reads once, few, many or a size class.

CDR3 protein: CASSLKEAHLEANTEAFF
CDR3 DNA: TGTGCCAGCAGCTTAAAGGAGGCTCACCTCGAGGCGAACACTGAAGCTTTCTTT
V gene: TRBV7-3
clone size: -
J gene: TRBJ1-1
CDR3 length: 18
D gene: -

CDR3 protein: CASSAEGFQPQHF
CDR3 DNA: TGTGCCAGCAGCGCAGAGGGTTTTCAGCCCCAGCATTTT
V gene: TRBV7-2
clone size: -
J gene: TRBJ1-5
CDR3 length: 13
D gene: -

CDR3 protein: CSVGGLPGYTF
CDR3 DNA: TGCAGCGTTGGTGGGCTGCCCGGCTACACCTTC
V gene: TRBV29-1
clone size: -
J gene: TRBJ1-2
CDR3 length: 11
D gene: -

CDR3 protein: CASSLATGLAETQYF
CDR3 DNA: TGTGCCAGCAGCTTAGCTACGGGACTAGCGGAGACCCAGTACTTC
V gene: TRBV7-2
clone size: -
J gene: TRBJ2-5
CDR3 length: 15
D gene: TRBD2

CDR3 protein: CASSWGGNNQPQHF
CDR3 DNA: TGTGCCAGCAGCTGGGGGGGCAACAATCAGCCCCAGCATTTT
V gene: TRBV28
clone size: -
J gene: TRBJ1-5
CDR3 length: 14
D gene: -

CDR3 protein: CASTPGGVYGYTF
CDR3 DNA: TGTGCCAGCACCCCAGGGGGAGTCTATGGCTACACCTTC
V gene: TRBV2
clone size: -
J gene: TRBJ1-2
CDR3 length: 13
D gene: TRBD1

CDR3 protein: CATNSGRDTDTQYF
CDR3 DNA: TGTGCCACCAATAGCGGGAGGGACACAGATACGCAGTATTTT
V gene: TRBV10-3
clone size: -
J gene: TRBJ2-3
CDR3 length: 14
D gene: TRBD2

CDR3 protein: CASSYSLDRGNYGYTF
CDR3 DNA: TGTGCCAGCAGTTACTCGCTAGACAGGGGCAACTATGGCTACACCTTC
V gene: TRBV6-2/TRBV6-3
clone size: -
J gene: TRBJ1-2
CDR3 length: 16
D gene: TRBD1

CDR3 protein: CAWKERGGANVLTF
CDR3 DNA: TGTGCCTGGAAAGAAAGGGGTGGGGCCAACGTCCTGACTTTC
V gene: TRBV30
clone size: -
J gene: TRBJ2-6
CDR3 length: 14
D gene: -

CDR3 protein: CASSIGQETGGYTF
CDR3 DNA: TGTGCCAGCAGCATAGGACAGGAGACAGGGGGCTACACCTTC
V gene: TRBV7-2
clone size: few
J gene: TRBJ1-2
CDR3 length: 14
D gene: TRBD1